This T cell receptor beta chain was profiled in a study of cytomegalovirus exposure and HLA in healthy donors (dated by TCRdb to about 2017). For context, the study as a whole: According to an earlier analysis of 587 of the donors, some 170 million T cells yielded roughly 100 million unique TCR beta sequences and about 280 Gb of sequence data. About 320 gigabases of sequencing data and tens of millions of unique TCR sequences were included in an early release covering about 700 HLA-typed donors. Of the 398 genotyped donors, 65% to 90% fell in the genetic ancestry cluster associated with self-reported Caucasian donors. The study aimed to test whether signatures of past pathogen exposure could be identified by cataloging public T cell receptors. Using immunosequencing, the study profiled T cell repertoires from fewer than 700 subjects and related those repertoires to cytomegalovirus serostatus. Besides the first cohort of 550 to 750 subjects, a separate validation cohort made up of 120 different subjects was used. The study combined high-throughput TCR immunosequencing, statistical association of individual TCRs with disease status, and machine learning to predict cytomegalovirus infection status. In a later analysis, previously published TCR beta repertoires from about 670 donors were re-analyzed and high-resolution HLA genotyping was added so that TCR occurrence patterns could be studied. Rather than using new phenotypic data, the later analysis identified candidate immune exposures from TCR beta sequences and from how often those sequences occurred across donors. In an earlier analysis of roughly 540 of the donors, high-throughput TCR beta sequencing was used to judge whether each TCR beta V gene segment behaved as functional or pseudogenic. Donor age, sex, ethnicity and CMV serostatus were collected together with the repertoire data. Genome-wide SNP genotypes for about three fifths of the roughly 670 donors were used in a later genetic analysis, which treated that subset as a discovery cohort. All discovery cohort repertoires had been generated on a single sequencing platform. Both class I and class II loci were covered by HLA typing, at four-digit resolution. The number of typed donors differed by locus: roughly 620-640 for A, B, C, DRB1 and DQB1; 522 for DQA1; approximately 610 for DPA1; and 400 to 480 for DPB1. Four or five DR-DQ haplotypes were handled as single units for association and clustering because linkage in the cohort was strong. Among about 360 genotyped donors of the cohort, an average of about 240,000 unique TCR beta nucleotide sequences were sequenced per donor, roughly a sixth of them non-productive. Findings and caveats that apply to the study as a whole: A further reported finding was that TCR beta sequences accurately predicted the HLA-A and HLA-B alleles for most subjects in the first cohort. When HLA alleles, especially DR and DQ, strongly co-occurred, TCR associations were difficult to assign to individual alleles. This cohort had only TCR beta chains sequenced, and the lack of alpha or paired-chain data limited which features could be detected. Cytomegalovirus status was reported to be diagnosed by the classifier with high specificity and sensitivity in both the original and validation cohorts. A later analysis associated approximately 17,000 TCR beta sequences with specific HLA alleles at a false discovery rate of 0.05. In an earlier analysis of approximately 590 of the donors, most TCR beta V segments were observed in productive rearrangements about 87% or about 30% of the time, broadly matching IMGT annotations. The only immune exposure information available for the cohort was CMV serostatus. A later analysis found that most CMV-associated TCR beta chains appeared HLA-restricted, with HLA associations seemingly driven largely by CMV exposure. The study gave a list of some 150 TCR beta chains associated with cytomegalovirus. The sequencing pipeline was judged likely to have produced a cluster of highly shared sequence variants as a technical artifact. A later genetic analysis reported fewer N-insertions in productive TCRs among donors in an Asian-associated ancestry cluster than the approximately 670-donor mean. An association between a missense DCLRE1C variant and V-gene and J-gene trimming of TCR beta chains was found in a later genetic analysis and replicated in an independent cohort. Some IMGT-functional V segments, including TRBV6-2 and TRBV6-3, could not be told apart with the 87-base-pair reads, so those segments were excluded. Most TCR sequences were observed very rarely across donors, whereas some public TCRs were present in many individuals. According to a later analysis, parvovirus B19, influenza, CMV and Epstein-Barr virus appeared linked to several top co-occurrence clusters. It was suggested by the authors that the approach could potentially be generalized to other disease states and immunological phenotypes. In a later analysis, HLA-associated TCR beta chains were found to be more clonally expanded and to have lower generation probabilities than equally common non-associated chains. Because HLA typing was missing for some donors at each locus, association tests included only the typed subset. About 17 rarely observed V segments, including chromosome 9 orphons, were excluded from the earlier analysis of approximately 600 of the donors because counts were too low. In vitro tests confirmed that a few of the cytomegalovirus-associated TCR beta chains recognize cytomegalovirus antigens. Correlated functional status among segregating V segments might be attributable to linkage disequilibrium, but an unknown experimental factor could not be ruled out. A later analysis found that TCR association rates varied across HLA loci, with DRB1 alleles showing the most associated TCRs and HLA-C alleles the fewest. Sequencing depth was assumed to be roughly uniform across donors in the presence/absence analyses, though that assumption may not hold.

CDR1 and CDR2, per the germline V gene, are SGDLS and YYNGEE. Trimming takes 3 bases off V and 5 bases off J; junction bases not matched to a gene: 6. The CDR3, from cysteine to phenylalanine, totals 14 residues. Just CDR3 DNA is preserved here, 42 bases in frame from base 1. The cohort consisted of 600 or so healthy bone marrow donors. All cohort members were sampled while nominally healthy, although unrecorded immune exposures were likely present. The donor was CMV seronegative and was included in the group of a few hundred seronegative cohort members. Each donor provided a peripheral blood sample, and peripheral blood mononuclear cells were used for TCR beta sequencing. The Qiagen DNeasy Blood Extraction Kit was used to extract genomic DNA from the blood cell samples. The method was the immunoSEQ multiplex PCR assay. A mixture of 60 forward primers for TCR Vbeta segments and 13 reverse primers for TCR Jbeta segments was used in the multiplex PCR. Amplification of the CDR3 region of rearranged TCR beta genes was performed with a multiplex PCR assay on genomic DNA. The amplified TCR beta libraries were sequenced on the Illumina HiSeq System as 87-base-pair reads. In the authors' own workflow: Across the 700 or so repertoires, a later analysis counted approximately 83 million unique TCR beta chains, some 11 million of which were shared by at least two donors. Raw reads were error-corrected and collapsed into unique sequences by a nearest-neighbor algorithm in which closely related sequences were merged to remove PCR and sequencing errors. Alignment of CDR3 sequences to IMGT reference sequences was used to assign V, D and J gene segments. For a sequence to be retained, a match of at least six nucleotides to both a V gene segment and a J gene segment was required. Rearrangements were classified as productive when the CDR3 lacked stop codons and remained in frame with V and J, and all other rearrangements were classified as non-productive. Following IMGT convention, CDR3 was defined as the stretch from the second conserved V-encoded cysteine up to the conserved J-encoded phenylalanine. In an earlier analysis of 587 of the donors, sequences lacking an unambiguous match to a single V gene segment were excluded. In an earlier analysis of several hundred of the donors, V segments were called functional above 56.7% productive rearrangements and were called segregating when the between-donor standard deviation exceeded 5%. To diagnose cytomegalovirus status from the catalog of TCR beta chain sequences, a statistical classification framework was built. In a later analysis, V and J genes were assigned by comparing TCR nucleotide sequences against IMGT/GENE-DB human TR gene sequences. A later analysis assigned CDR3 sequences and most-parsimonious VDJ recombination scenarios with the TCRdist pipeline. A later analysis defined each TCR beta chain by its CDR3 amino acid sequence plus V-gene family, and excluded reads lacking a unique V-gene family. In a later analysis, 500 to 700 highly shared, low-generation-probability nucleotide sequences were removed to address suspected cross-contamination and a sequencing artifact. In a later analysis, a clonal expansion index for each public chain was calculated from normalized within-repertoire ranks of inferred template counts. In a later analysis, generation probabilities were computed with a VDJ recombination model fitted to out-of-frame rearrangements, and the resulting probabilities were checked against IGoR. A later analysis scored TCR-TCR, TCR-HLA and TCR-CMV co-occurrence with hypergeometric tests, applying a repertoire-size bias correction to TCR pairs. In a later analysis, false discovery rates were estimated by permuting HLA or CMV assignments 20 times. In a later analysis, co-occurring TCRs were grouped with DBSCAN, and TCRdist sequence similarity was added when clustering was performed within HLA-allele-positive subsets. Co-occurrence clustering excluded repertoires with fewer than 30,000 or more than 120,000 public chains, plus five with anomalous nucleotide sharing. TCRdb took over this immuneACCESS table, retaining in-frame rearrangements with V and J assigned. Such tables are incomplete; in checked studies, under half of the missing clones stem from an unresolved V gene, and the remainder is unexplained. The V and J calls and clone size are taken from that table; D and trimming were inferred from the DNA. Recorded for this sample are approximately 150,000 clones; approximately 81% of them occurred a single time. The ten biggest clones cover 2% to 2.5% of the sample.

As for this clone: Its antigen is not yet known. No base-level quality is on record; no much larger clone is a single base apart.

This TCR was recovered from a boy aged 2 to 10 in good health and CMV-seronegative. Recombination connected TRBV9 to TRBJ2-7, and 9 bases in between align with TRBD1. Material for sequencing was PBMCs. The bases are TGTGCCAGCAGCGCTTGGGACAGGGCGGACGAGCAGTACTTC. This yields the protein CASSAWDRADEQYF. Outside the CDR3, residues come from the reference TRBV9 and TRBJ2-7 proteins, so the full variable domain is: DSGVTQTPKHLITATGQRVTLRCSPRSGDLSVYWYQQSLDQGLQFLIQYYNGEERAKGNILERFSAQQFPDLHSELNLSSLELGDSALYFCASSAWDRADEQYFGPGTRLTVT.